These 2 T cell receptor beta chains were all obtained from the same sample, sequenced in a study of CD8 T cells in ankylosing spondylitis. For these TCRs, the target antigens are not known. TCRdb ran MiXCR on the 5' RACE reads and lists one entry per CDR3 protein. The sample lists fewer than 550,000 distinct CDR3 sequences, about 5.4% occurring once. Whole-study findings and limits: Seemingly characteristic of ankylosing spondylitis blood was a TCR beta motif consisting of eight highly homologous variants.

The source material was blood, either unsorted or a sorted T cell fraction (not recorded which). The receptors stem from a male donor with ankylosing spondylitis.

This clonotype was seen ten or more times. This rearrangement joins TRBV5-4 to TRBJ1-1, with D perhaps matching TRBD1 (6 bases). The V end was cut by 2 bases, the J end by 1 base, with 12 bases between. Per germline, CDR1 SGHNT and CDR2 YYREEE (reference sequence). The CDR3 is 15 amino acids. CDR3 protein: CASSFRGGGNTEAFF. The DNA for the CDR3 is TGTGCCAGCAGCTTTAGGGGAGGGGGGAACACTGAAGCTTTCTTT.

The chain combines TRBV28 with TRBJ2-7; no clear D gene. The length of the CDR3 is 16 residues. Germline V gene lookup returns CDR1 MDHEN and CDR2 SYDVKM. V was pared by 4 bases and J by 3 bases, with 19 bases between. The CDR3 DNA reads as TGTGCCAGCAGTTCGACGCGGCCGCCGGATCTCTACGAGCAGTACTTC. Translating gives CASSSTRPPDLYEQYF.